This section outlines one T cell receptor beta chain sequence together with its context. The second PCR ran about 6 to 12 cycles with a sample-barcoded 5' primer and J-beta primers. TCRdb fed the 5' RACE reads into MiXCR, producing one record per CDR3 protein. The sample contains around 940,000 distinct CDR3 sequences, roughly 51% of which appear only once. The sample is drawn from a study of blood T cells in healthy people across ages. This CDR3 contains 16 residues. Germline V gene sequence: CDR1 SGHDN, CDR2 FVKESK. V was clipped by 4 bases and J by 0 bases; unmatched bases: 5. The clonotype was recovered from a woman aged 55-69 years in good health. Material for sequencing was blood. The chain recombines TRBV14 with TRBJ2-3; TRBD2 agrees at 9 bases. In DNA, the CDR3 is TGTGCCAGCAGCCCCCGACTAGCGGTTAGCACAGATACGCAGTATTTT. Protein sequence: CASSPRLAVSTDTQYF.